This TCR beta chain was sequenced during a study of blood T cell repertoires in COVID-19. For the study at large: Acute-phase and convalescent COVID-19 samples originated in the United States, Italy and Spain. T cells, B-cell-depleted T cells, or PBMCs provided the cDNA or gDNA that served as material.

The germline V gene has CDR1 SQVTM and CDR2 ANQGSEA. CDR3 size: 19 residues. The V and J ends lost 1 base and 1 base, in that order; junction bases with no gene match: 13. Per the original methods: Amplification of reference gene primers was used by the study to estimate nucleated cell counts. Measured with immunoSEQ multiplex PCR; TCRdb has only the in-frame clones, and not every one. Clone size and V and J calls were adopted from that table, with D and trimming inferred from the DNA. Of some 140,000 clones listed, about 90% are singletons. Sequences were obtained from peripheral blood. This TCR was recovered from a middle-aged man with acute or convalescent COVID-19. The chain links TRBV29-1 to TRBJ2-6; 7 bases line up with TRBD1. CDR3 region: CSVEVWTGLMESGANVLTF. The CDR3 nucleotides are TGCAGCGTTGAAGTCTGGACAGGATTGATGGAATCTGGGGCCAACGTCCTGACTTTC.